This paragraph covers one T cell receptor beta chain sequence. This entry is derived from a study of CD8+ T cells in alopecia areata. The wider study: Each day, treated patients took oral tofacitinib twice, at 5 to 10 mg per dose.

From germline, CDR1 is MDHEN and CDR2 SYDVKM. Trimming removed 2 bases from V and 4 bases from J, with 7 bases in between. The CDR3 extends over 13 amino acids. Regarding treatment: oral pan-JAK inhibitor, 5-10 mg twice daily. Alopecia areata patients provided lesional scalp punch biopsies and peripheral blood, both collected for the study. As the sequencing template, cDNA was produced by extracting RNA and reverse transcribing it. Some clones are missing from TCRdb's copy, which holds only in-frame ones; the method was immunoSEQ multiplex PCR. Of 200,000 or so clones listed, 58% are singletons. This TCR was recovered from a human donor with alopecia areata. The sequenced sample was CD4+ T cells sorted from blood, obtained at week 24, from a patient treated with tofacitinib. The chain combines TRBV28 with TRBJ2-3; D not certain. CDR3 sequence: CASSLRVPDTQYF. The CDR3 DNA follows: TGTGCCAGCAGTTTACGTGTCCCAGATACGCAGTATTTT.